The 30 T cell receptor beta chains listed next were all sequenced from one sample in a study of shared clonotypes between healthy human individuals. This table comes from immunoSEQ multiplex PCR, and its TCRdb copy is limited to in-frame clones, with some not included. Altogether 1.5 million to 2.5 million clones are present, 85% to 95% being singletons, with the ten largest covering around 1.2%. Naive-designated CD8 cells lacked CD45RO, were positively enriched for CCR7, and omitted terminally differentiated effector memory CD45RA+ cells. Material for sequencing was naive CD8+ T cells sorted from blood. These receptors originate from a man aged 18 to 29 in good health.

J is TRBJ2-7 and V is TRBV6-5; 10 bases match TRBD2. From germline, CDR1 is MNHEY and CDR2 SVGAGI. The CDR3 length is 13 residues. Trimming at V came to 5 bases and at J to 3 bases, leaving 1 base not matched to a gene. This CDR3 is CASSIAGGYEQYF. For the CDR3, the DNA is TGTGCCAGCAGTATAGCGGGGGGCTACGAGCAGTACTTC.

This clone was seen once. The chain carries TRBV28 and TRBJ2-7; TRBD2 is a possible D gene (5 bases). Trimming took 2 bases from V and 4 from J, leaving 15 bases between them. The germline V gene has CDR1 MDHEN and CDR2 SYDVKM. This CDR3 has 15 residues. The CDR3 region is CASSLPASPEYEQYF. Here the CDR3 DNA reads TGTGCCAGCAGTTTACCAGCTAGCCCTGAATACGAGCAGTACTTC.

This sequence joins TRBV30 and TRBJ2-7; weak D call: TRBD1 (5 bases). CDR3 length equals 13 residues. The V and J ends lost 5 bases and 6 bases respectively, with 17 bases between them. The germline V gene has CDR1 GTSNPN and CDR2 SVGIG (reference sequence). CDR3 loop: CAWGDSGVSEQYF. The CDR3 bases are TGTGCCTGGGGAGACAGTGGAGTCAGCGAGCAGTACTTC.

This clone was recorded once. The chain carries TRBV5-6 and TRBJ2-7; possibly TRBD1 for D (6 bases). The CDR3 has 14 amino acids. V was pared by 4 bases and J by 1 base, with 12 bases between. The germline V gene encodes CDR1 SGHDT and CDR2 YYEEEE. CDR3 nucleotides: TGTGCCAGCAGCACACAGGGAAGGTCCTACGAGCAGTACTTC. Amino acid sequence: CASSTQGRSYEQYF.

The chain is built from TRBV10-1 and TRBJ1-1; D not certain. V lost 2 bases and J lost 0, with 7 bases in between. This CDR3 comprises 14 residues. CDR1 is WNHNN and CDR2 is SYGVQD in the germline V gene (reference sequence). CDR3 protein: CASSETTVNTEAFF. For the CDR3, the DNA is TGCGCCAGCAGTGAGACGACGGTGAACACTGAAGCTTTCTTT.

This chain links TRBV7-2 with TRBJ2-2, with TRBD2 matching over 14 bases. The CDR3 covers 18 residues. CDR1 is SGHTA, CDR2 FQGNSA, per germline. The ends lost 4 bases at V and 5 bases at J; junction bases unmatched: 9. The CDR3 protein is CASSSRTSGGPWTGELFF. The CDR3 coding sequence is TGTGCCAGCAGCTCGCGGACTAGCGGGGGGCCGTGGACCGGGGAGCTGTTTTTT.

As concerns this clone: Other DNA sequences within the sample encode an identical CDR3. This sequence joins TRBV6-5 and TRBJ2-2; the D is unclear. Germline CDR1 MNHEY, CDR2 SVGAGI. CDR3 length: 14 amino acids. Trimming removed 2 bases from V and 4 bases from J, with 8 bases in between. CDR3 bases: TGTGCCAGCAGTTACGGGGTGGGCACCGGGGAGCTGTTTTTT. Protein product: CASSYGVGTGELFF.

J is TRBJ2-1 and V is TRBV27, with TRBD2 matching over 7 bases. Trimming took 2 bases from V and 5 from J; bases not matched to a gene: 6. The CDR3 totals 15 residues. The germline V gene encodes CDR1 MNHEY and CDR2 SMNVEV (reference sequence). CDR3 nucleotides: TGTGCCAGCAGTTTAATCGCGGGGGTGCACAATGAGCAGTTCTTC. It specifies CASSLIAGVHNEQFF.

The gene calls are TRBV13 and TRBJ2-7; the D gene is possibly TRBD2 (6 bases). Germline CDR1 and CDR2: PRHDT and FYEKMQ (reference sequence). There are 15 residues in the CDR3. The V gene lost 4 bases and the J gene lost 0 bases, with 13 bases spanning the gap. CDR3 region: CASSSLAEASYEQYF. For the CDR3, the DNA is TGTGCCAGCAGCTCATTAGCGGAGGCCTCCTACGAGCAGTACTTC.

The chain joins TRBV7-9 to TRBJ2-1; possibly TRBD2 for D (5 bases). CDR3 length: 14 residues. In germline, CDR1 is SEHNR, CDR2 FQNEAQ (reference sequence). With 5 bases removed from V and 10 bases from J, the gap between germline ends came to 18 bases. The CDR3 bases are TGTGCCAGCAGCCTAGGCCTAGCCAATCAGGAGCAGTTCTTC. It specifies CASSLGLANQEQFF.

The chain joins TRBV28 to TRBJ2-7; possible D gene TRBD2, 5 bases. Germline V gene lookup returns CDR1 MDHEN and CDR2 SYDVKM. The CDR3 length is 14 residues. The germline V and J ends were trimmed by 3 bases and 3 bases, with 12 bases remaining between them. CDR3 in amino acids: CASSFPGNGYEQYF. CDR3 nucleotide sequence: TGTGCCAGCAGTTTCCCCGGGAATGGCTACGAGCAGTACTTC.

The chain joins TRBV2 to TRBJ1-2; no reliable D call. CDR3 length: 16 amino acids. Trimming took off 0 bases at V and 5 bases at J, with 16 bases between the two ends. The germline CDR1 and CDR2 sequences are SNHLY and FYNNEI. CDR3 in amino acids: CASSEAPGPSLYGYTF. The DNA for the CDR3 is TGTGCCAGCAGTGAAGCCCCCGGGCCCAGTCTATATGGCTACACCTTC.

About this clone itself: The same CDR3 is also encoded by other DNA sequences in this sample. This chain links TRBV4-1 with TRBJ2-5; D unresolved. Germline CDR1 reads MGHRA; CDR2 reads YSYEKL. With 0 bases removed from V and 5 bases from J, the gap between germline ends came to 4 bases. This CDR3 region has 12 residues. The CDR3 protein is CASSQDRETQYF. Here the CDR3 DNA reads TGCGCCAGCAGCCAAGATCGTGAGACCCAGTACTTC.

A word on this clone: This clone may be a read error of a much larger clone one base away. The chain employs TRBV6-5 and TRBJ2-5; 7 bases map to TRBD1. CDR1 and CDR2 from the germline V gene are MNHEY and SVGAGI. The ends lost 4 bases at V and 3 bases at J; junction bases unmatched: 2. The CDR3 is 13 residues long. In DNA form, the CDR3 reads TGTGCCAGCAGTTCCGACAGGGAAGAGACCCAGTACTTC. This sequence encodes CASSSDREETQYF.

The chain couples TRBV10-1 to TRBJ1-5; D not certain. From germline, CDR1 is WNHNN and CDR2 SYGVQD (reference sequence). Trimming took off 2 bases at V and 3 bases at J, with 14 bases between the two ends. This CDR3 has 16 residues. Here the CDR3 DNA reads TGCGCCAGCAGTGAGATGAGATCCTCCCCCAATCAGCCCCAGCATTTT. Its protein product is CASSEMRSSPNQPQHF.

The rearrangement uses TRBV13 and TRBJ2-7; D is uncertain. V lost 5 bases and J 3 bases, leaving 11 bases between the germline ends. The CDR3 runs 13 residues. Germline V gives CDR1 PRHDT, CDR2 FYEKMQ (reference sequence). The DNA for the CDR3 is TGTGCCAGCAGCCAGGATCAAAACTACGAGCAGTACTTC. Its protein product is CASSQDQNYEQYF.

The chain uses TRBV18 and TRBJ2-1; no clear D gene. The CDR3 covers 15 residues. Germline V gene data show CDR1 as KGHSH and CDR2 as LQKENI. Trimming removed 3 bases from V and 8 bases from J, with 17 bases in between. The CDR3 loop reads CASSPADYIVDEQFF. CDR3 DNA sequence: TGTGCCAGCTCACCCGCGGATTACATAGTGGATGAGCAGTTCTTC. The whole variable domain, filled in from reference TRBV18 and TRBJ2-1, reads NAGVMQNPRHLVRRRGQEARLRCSPMKGHSHVYWYRQLPEEGLKFMVYLQKENIIDESGMPKERFSAEFPKEGPSILRIQQVVRGDSAAYFCASSPADYIVDEQFFGPGTRLTVL.

The chain recombines TRBV9 with TRBJ1-3, with a tentative D call TRBD1 (5 bases). Germline CDR1 and CDR2: SGDLS and YYNGEE. The V end lost 0 bases, the J end lost 0 bases, and 16 bases lay between the germline ends. CDR3 length: 18 residues. The chain's CDR3 is CASSVAQVGDFSGNTIYF. In nucleotides, the CDR3 is TGTGCCAGCAGCGTAGCGCAGGTTGGGGACTTCTCTGGAAACACCATATATTTT.

As for this clone: The limits of the CDR3 on the DNA are not certain, so only TCRdb's listed CDR3 is given. This chain joins TRBV6-5 and TRBJ2-7; TRBD1, the D gene given by the table, was not confirmed from the DNA. Germline CDR1 reads MNHEY; CDR2 reads SVGAGI. The CDR3 is 16 amino acids in total, end residues counted. The CDR3 sequence is CASSYSSSGQGYEQYF.

This CDR3 reads CASSLKRSDYGYTF. The CDR3 DNA sequence: TGTGCCAGCAGCTTAAAGCGTTCCGACTATGGCTACACCTTC. The chain joins TRBV7-8 to TRBJ1-2; no firm D call. This CDR3 is built from 14 residues. Germline-derived CDR1 and CDR2 are SGHVS and FQNEAQ. Trimming stripped 2 bases from V and 3 bases from J, with 10 bases between.

This rearrangement joins TRBV27 to TRBJ2-5, with 9 positions matching TRBD1. The V gene's germline CDR1 is MNHEY and CDR2 SMNVEV (reference sequence). Trimming took 10 bases from V and 7 from J; bases not matched to a gene: 10. This CDR3 contains 13 residues. CDR3 sequence (DNA): TGTGCCACGGGACAGGGCGGAATTGTGACCCAGTACTTC. As protein: CATGQGGIVTQYF.

This chain joins TRBV4-3 and TRBJ2-7; D uncertain. The germline V and J ends were trimmed by 4 bases and 2 bases, with 18 bases remaining between them. CDR3 length: 16 amino acids. Looked up from germline, CDR1 is LGHNA and CDR2 is YSLEER. CDR3 nucleotide sequence: TGCGCCAGCAGCCGAGCCTACCAAACCCCAACCTACGAGCAGTACTTC. It specifies CASSRAYQTPTYEQYF.

V and J are TRBV7-9 and TRBJ1-2; no firm D call. The ends were cut back, 4 bases at V and 4 bases at J, with 16 bases in the middle. CDR3 size: 15 residues. Germline assignment: CDR1 SEHNR and CDR2 FQNEAQ (reference sequence). Written as DNA, the CDR3 is TGTGCCAGCAGCTCGGCGGACGAGGATCCCTATGGCTACACCTTC. Translating it yields CASSSADEDPYGYTF.

This clone was counted once. The V gene is TRBV9, the J gene TRBJ2-1, with D perhaps matching TRBD1 (5 bases). Germline CDR1 is SGDLS and CDR2 is YYNGEE. CDR3 length equals 12 residues. Trimming removed 4 bases at V and 10 bases at J, with 12 bases between. The CDR3 spells CASSLPQGEQFF. Here the CDR3 DNA reads TGTGCCAGCAGCCTTCCCCAGGGAGAGCAGTTCTTC.

A remark on this clone: Different DNA sequences within this sample yield the same CDR3. The chain combines TRBV2 with TRBJ2-7, with no clear D. This CDR3 region has 13 residues. Trimming removed 3 bases from V and 2 bases from J, with 8 bases in between. Germline lookup yields CDR1 SNHLY and CDR2 FYNNEI. CDR3 in DNA: TGTGCCAGCAGTGAGTCCGTAACCTACGAGCAGTACTTC. Its translation: CASSESVTYEQYF.

V usage is TRBV15 and J usage is TRBJ2-5, with D uncertain. This CDR3 comprises 13 residues. The V and J ends lost 4 bases and 3 bases respectively, with 9 bases between them. Germline assignment: CDR1 LNHNV and CDR2 YYDKDF (reference sequence). The CDR3 reads CATSIGGEETQYF. The CDR3 DNA reads as TGTGCCACCAGCATAGGTGGGGAAGAGACCCAGTACTTC.

The V gene is TRBV6-1, the J gene TRBJ1-2, with D possibly matching TRBD1 (6 bases). Looked up from germline, CDR1 is MNHNS and CDR2 is SASEGT. This CDR3 region has 14 residues. Trimming pared 6 bases from V and 4 bases from J, leaving 15 bases between. In nucleotides, the CDR3 is TGTGCCAGCAGATCAGGGGCAGGGCTCTATGGCTACACCTTC. This sequence encodes CASRSGAGLYGYTF.

The genes are TRBV27 and TRBJ2-3; unclear D gene. This CDR3 has 14 amino acids. Trimming pared 3 bases from V and 2 bases from J, leaving 9 bases between. Germline V lookup: CDR1 MNHEY, CDR2 SMNVEV (reference sequence). The CDR3 DNA reads TGTGCCAGCAGTTTTAATCTGATCACAGATACGCAGTATTTT. As protein: CASSFNLITDTQYF.

The chain employs TRBV15 and TRBJ1-1; D unclear. Between the trimmed V and J ends, which lost 5 bases and 0 bases, there was a span of 7 bases. The CDR3 is 13 amino acids. Germline lookup yields CDR1 LNHNV and CDR2 YYDKDF (reference sequence). DNA of the CDR3: TGTGCCACCAGCGGTTATATGAACACTGAAGCTTTCTTT. This codes for CATSGYMNTEAFF.

This clone was observed once. This chain joins TRBV4-2 and TRBJ1-2; D ambiguous. The V gene lost 0 bases and the J gene lost 6 bases, with 8 bases spanning the gap. The CDR3 contains 13 residues. The germline CDR1 and CDR2 sequences are LGHNA and YNFKEQ. CDR3 nucleotide sequence: TGTGCCAGCAGCCAAGAGGGCAGAGATGGCTACACCTTC. This sequence encodes CASSQEGRDGYTF.